What follows are 11 T cell receptor beta chains derived from one specimen sequenced in a study of T cell responses to AZD1222 COVID-19 vaccine. The assay was immunoSEQ multiplex PCR, and TCRdb's table has in-frame clones only and misses some. The sample has about 150,000 clones, 87% seen once; the top ten hold about a tenth. The sample here was peripheral blood, taken 28 days after the second AZD1222 dose. These receptors all stem from an adult who received the AZD1222 COVID-19 vaccine.

The chain couples TRBV14 to TRBJ1-2, with TRBD1 identical over 9 bases. With 6 bases clipped from V and 5 bases from J, the junction kept 4 bases outside the gene matches. Germline V gene lookup returns CDR1 SGHDN and CDR2 FVKESK. The CDR3 covers 13 residues. The CDR3: CASRDRGKYGYTF. CDR3 nucleotide sequence: TGTGCCAGCAGGGACAGGGGTAAGTATGGCTACACCTTC.

This chain uses TRBV5-6 with TRBJ2-1, with D hard to call. Germline CDR1 reads SGHDT; CDR2 reads YYEEEE. The CDR3 has 15 residues. V lost 0 bases and J 0 bases, leaving 7 bases between the germline ends. The CDR3 nucleotides read TGTGCCAGCAGCTTGGACCCAAGCTCCTACAATGAGCAGTTCTTC. Translated, it gives CASSLDPSSYNEQFF.

CDR3 coding DNA: TGTGCCAGCAGCTTATCCCGGAACACCGGGGAGCTGTTTTTT. Its protein is CASSLSRNTGELFF. The chain has TRBV11-2 and TRBJ2-2; no firm D call. This CDR3 spans 14 amino acids. V shed 2 bases and J shed 1 base, with 5 bases lying between them. Germline V gene data show CDR1 as SGHAT and CDR2 as FQNNGV.

The genes are TRBV3-1 (or the pseudogene TRBV3-2) and TRBJ1-1; D gene ambiguous. V lost 1 base and J 5 bases, leaving 5 bases between the germline ends. The germline V gene has CDR1 LGHDT and CDR2 YNNKEL (reference sequence). The CDR3 is 12 amino acids. The CDR3 DNA reads as TGTGCCAGCAGCCAAGGGGAGACTGAAGCTTTCTTT. Protein product: CASSQGETEAFF.

This clone was detected only once. The chain uses TRBV28 and TRBJ1-2; 7 bases line up with TRBD1. Trimming took 5 bases from V and 2 from J; bases not matched to a gene: 5. The CDR3 extends over 14 amino acids. From germline, CDR1 is MDHEN and CDR2 SYDVKM. The CDR3 protein is CASSTPGQNYGYTF. Here the CDR3 DNA reads TGTGCCAGCAGTACCCCGGGACAGAACTATGGCTACACCTTC.

V usage is TRBV18 and J usage is TRBJ1-2; D uncertain. Germline CDR1 KGHSH, CDR2 LQKENI. V lost 5 bases, J lost 0 bases, and 10 bases lay in between. The CDR3 contains 14 residues. The CDR3 DNA sequence: TGTGCCAGCTCAGCCGCGACGACTAACTATGGCTACACCTTC. It codes for CASSAATTNYGYTF.

The chain is built from TRBV29-1 and TRBJ2-1; 7 bases match TRBD2. Germline lookup yields CDR1 SQVTM and CDR2 ANQGSEA. CDR3 length: 13 residues. The junction had 8 bases not matched to a gene; V was cut back by 3 bases and J by 9 bases. The CDR3 nucleotides are TGCAGCGTTGATGATGCGGGAGCCGGTGAGCAGTTCTTC. It yields the protein CSVDDAGAGEQFF.

The rearrangement links TRBV3-1 (or the pseudogene TRBV3-2) to TRBJ1-3; D not resolved. Germline V gives CDR1 LGHDT, CDR2 YNNKEL (reference sequence). The V gene lost 4 bases and the J gene lost 0 bases, with 4 bases spanning the gap. CDR3 size: 13 residues. The CDR3 DNA follows: TGTGCCAGCAGCCCGAGCTCTGGAAACACCATATATTTT. Amino acid sequence: CASSPSSGNTIYF.

The chain combines TRBV10-3 with TRBJ1-1; D might be TRBD1 (5 bases). Trimming left V 3 bases short and J 4 bases short, with 12 bases between. CDR3 length: 14 amino acids. Looked up from germline, CDR1 is ENHRY and CDR2 is SYGVKD. DNA for the CDR3: TGTGCCATCAGTGATGAAGGGGAAAGCACTGAAGCTTTCTTT. This encodes CAISDEGESTEAFF.

The rearrangement uses TRBV7-2 and TRBJ2-3; 10 bases line up with TRBD2. The germline V gene encodes CDR1 SGHTA and CDR2 FQGNSA. CDR3 length equals 17 residues. J lost 8 bases, V lost 5 bases, and 16 bases had no gene match. The DNA for the CDR3 is TGTGCCAGCAGCGCCCCAACAGGTAGCGGGAGGAGGGGTACGCAGTATTTT. Its translation is CASSAPTGSGRRGTQYF.

CDR3 region: CASSTGPDGYTF. CDR3 sequence (DNA): TGTGCCAGCAGCACAGGGCCGGATGGCTACACCTTC. The rearrangement joins TRBV7-9 to TRBJ1-2; D possibly corresponds to TRBD1 (6 bases). CDR1 and CDR2 (germline): SEHNR, FQNEAQ (reference sequence). The CDR3 runs 12 residues. V was cut by 5 bases and J by 6 bases, with 10 bases left in between.